This T cell receptor beta chain appears in the sequencing data of a study of monozygotic twins with inflammatory bowel disease. One entry per CDR3 protein, without DNA, is what TCRdb gives after re-calling the 5' RACE reads. The listing records approximately 210,000 distinct CDR3 sequences. Sequencing was done on a sample of blood. The sequence was obtained from a human donor with ulcerative colitis or Crohn's disease, or a healthy co-twin of an affected twin (not recorded which).

The CDR3 region is CASSPARANTEAFF. The chain joins TRBV5-4 to TRBJ1-1; with no DNA, the TCRdb D assignment of TRBD1 cannot be verified. The germline CDR1 and CDR2 sequences are SGHNT and YYREEE (reference sequence). This CDR3 is built from 14 residues. Filled out from reference TRBV5-4 and TRBJ1-1, the complete variable domain reads ETGVTQSPTHLIKTRGQQVTLRCSSQSGHNTVSWYQQALGQGPQFIFQYYREEENGRGNFPPRFSGLQFPNYSSELNVNALELDDSALYLCASSPARANTEAFFGQGTRLTVV.